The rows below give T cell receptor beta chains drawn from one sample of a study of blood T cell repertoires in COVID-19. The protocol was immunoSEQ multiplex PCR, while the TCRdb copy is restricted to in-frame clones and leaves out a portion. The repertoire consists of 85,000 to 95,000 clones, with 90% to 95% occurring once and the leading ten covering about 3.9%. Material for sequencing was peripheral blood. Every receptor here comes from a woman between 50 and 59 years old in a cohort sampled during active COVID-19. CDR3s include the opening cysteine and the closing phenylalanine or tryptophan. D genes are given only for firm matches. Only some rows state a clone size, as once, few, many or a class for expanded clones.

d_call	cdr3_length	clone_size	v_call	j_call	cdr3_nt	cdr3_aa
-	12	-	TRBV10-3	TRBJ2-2	TGTGCCATCAGTGACGAGAACGGGGAGCTGTTTTTT	CAISDENGELFF
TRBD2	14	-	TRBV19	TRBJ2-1	TGTGCCTCGGGGGCTAGCGGGGTTTACAATGAGCAGTTCTTC	CASGASGVYNEQFF
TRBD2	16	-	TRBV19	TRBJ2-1	TGTGCCAGTTGTCCCACCCACTTGTCGGGAGGTCGAGAGCAGTTCTTC	CASCPTHLSGGREQFF
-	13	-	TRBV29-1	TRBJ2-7	TGCAGCTCTGGACGGGGGTTGGGCGACGAGCAGTACTTC	CSSGRGLGDEQYF
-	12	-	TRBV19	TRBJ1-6	TGTGCCAGTAGTATCGGGAGGGGGCCCCTCCACTTT	CASSIGRGPLHF
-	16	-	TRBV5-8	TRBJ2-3	TGTGCCAGCAGCACCATTAAAGCGGGCGGCACAGATACGCAGTATTTT	CASSTIKAGGTDTQYF
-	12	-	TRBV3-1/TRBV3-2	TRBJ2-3	TGTGCCAGCAGCCAAACAACAGATACGCAGTATTTT	CASSQTTDTQYF
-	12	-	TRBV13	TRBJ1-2	TGTGCCAGCAGAGGGGGTAGCTATGGCTACACCTTC	CASRGGSYGYTF
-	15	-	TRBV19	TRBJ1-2	TGTGCCAGTAGTCTTAGGGGAAGGGGGAACTATGGCTACACCTTC	CASSLRGRGNYGYTF
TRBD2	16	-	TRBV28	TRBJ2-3	TGTGCCAGCACCAAGGGGACTAGTTTTCCATCCGATACGCAGTATTTT	CASTKGTSFPSDTQYF
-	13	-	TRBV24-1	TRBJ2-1	TGTGCCACCAGTGTAGAGGGAGTGAATGAGCAGTTCTTC	CATSVEGVNEQFF
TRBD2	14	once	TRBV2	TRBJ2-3	TGTGCCAGCAGAGAGGGACTAGCGACGGGTACGCAGTATTTT	CASREGLATGTQYF
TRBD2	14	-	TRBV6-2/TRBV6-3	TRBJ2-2	TGTGCCAGCAGTCCGACTAGCAGTCACGGGGAGCTGTTTTTT	CASSPTSSHGELFF
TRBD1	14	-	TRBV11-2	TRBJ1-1	TGTGCCAGCAGCCCCACGACAGGGGGCAGTGAAGCTTTCTTT	CASSPTTGGSEAFF
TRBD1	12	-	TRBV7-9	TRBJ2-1	TGTGCCAGCAGACGAACAGGGGTCGAGCAGTTCTTC	CASRRTGVEQFF
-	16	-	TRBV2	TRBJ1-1	TGTGCCAGCAGTGAATTGGACAGTTCTTCTAACACTGAAGCTTTCTTT	CASSELDSSSNTEAFF
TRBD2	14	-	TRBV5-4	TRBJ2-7	TGTGCCAGCAGCCTTAGCGGGAGGTCCTACGAGCAGTACTTC	CASSLSGRSYEQYF
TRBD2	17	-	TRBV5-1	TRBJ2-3	TGCGCCAGCAGCTCAGGACTAGCGGGAGGGGTGGAAGATACGCAGTATTTT	CASSSGLAGGVEDTQYF
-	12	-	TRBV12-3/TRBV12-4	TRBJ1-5	TGTGCCAGCAGCCGGAGCAATCAGCCCCAGCATTTT	CASSRSNQPQHF
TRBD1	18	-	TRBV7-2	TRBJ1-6	TGTGCCAGCAGCTTTGGGACAGGGGGAATAGAGGATAATTCACCCCTCCACTTT	CASSFGTGGIEDNSPLHF
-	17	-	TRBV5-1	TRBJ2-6	TGCGCCAGCAGCTTCGGCGGGGGCCTCTCTGGGGCCAACGTCCTGACTTTC	CASSFGGGLSGANVLTF
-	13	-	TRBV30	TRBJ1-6	TGTGCCTGGACAACAGGGTTTGATTCACCCCTCCACTTT	CAWTTGFDSPLHF
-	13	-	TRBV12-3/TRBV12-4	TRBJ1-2	TGTGCCAGCAGTTTCAACTCGGGTTATGGCTACACCTTC	CASSFNSGYGYTF
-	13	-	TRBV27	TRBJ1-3	TGTGCCAGCAGTCTAACCTACGGGAACACCATATATTTT	CASSLTYGNTIYF
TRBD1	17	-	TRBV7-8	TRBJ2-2	TGTGCCAGCAGCTTTCGTCCGGGACAGACGAACACCGGGGAGCTGTTTTTT	CASSFRPGQTNTGELFF
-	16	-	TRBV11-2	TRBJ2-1	TGTGCCAGCAGCTTAGAGAGTCCTAGCTCCTACAATGAGCAGTTCTTC	CASSLESPSSYNEQFF
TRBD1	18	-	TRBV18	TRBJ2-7	TGTGCCAGCTCACCTTTTGTCGGGACAGGGGTCGGTAATCACGAGCAGTACTTC	CASSPFVGTGVGNHEQYF
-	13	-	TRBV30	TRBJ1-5	TGTGCCTGGAGTTTAGGAGGCAATCAGCCCCAGCATTTT	CAWSLGGNQPQHF
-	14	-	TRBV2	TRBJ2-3	TGTGCCAGCAAGAGACAGGAGATCACAGATACGCAGTATTTT	CASKRQEITDTQYF
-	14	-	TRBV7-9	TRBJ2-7	TGTGCCAGCAGCAAAACGGAGGAATTATTCGAGCAGTACTTC	CASSKTEELFEQYF
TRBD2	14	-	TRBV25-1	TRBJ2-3	TGTGCCAGTACCAGCGGGGGAGACACAGATACGCAGTATTTT	CASTSGGDTDTQYF
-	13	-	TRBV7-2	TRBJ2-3	TGTGCCAGCAGCTTTGGACAGACAGATACGCAGTATTTT	CASSFGQTDTQYF
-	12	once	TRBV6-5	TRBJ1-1	TGTGCCAGCATAGCCTTCAACACTGAAGCTTTCTTT	CASIAFNTEAFF
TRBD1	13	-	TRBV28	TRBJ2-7	TGTGCCAGCAGTTCGGGACAGGAGTACGAGCAGTACTTC	CASSSGQEYEQYF
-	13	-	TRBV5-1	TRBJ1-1	TGCGCCAGCAGCTTGACAGGGAACACTGAAGCTTTCTTT	CASSLTGNTEAFF
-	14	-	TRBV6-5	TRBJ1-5	TGTGCCAGCAACGTGTGGGCTAGCAATCAGCCCCAGCATTTT	CASNVWASNQPQHF
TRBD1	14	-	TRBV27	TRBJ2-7	TGTGCCAGCAGTCCTCGACAGGGATTCCACGAGCAGTACTTC	CASSPRQGFHEQYF
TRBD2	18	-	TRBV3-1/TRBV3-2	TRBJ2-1	TGTGCCAGCAGCCACCCCCAGTCTAGCGGGAGGGCCGGGAATGAGCAGTTCTTC	CASSHPQSSGRAGNEQFF
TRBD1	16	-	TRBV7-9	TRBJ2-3	TGTGCCAGCAGCTACCTACAGGGGCTTGGCACAGATACGCAGTATTTT	CASSYLQGLGTDTQYF
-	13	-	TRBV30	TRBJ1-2	TGTGCCTGTTGGAGGGCCCCTAACTATGGCTACACCTTC	CACWRAPNYGYTF
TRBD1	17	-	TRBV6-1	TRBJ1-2	TGTGCCAGCAGTGAAATGGACAGGGTTATGGTAGTCTATGGCTACACCTTC	CASSEMDRVMVVYGYTF
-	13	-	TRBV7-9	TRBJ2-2	TGTGCCAGCAGCAGGGGCAGTACCGGGGAGCTGTTTTTT	CASSRGSTGELFF
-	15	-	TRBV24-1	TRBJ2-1	TGTGCCACCAGTGACCCCACACTAGGGCGTAATGAGCAGTTCTTC	CATSDPTLGRNEQFF
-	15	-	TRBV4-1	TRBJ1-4	TGCGCCAGCAGCCAAGTCGGAACAGGCGGTGAAAAACTGTTTTTT	CASSQVGTGGEKLFF
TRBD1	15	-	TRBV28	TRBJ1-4	TGTGCCAGCAGTTCCCAGGACAGGGGTGATGAAAAACTGTTTTTT	CASSSQDRGDEKLFF
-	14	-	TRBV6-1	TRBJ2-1	TGTGCCAGCAGTGAAGATCCTCGCCGGGTGAAGCAGTTCTTC	CASSEDPRRVKQFF
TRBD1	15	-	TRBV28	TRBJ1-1	TGTGCCAGCAGTTGGTACGGGACAGCCAACACTGAAGCTTTCTTT	CASSWYGTANTEAFF